This paragraph reports one TCR beta chain. Its antigen is as yet unknown. These data are taken from a study of regulatory T cells in long-lasting Graves disease. Findings and limits, study-wide: Limited samples may have lowered accuracy. A greater number of public clonotypes (approximately 2,700) was shared by persistent patients than by new patients (around 960).

Arm-PCR of CDR3 regions with iRepertoire HTBI primers generated TCR beta libraries. TCRdb reprocessed the multiplex PCR reads with MiXCR, giving one entry per CDR3 protein. This repertoire shows hundreds of thousands of distinct CDR3 sequences, around 20% found once; its top ten account for approximately 7.8%. The germline gives CDR1 GTSNPN, CDR2 SVGIG (reference sequence). The CDR3 totals 15 residues. The V and J ends lost 0 bases and 1 base respectively, with 9 bases between them. Stated time point: persistent/refractory GD, antithyroid drugs over 5 years with positive TRAb. Researchers made the TCR library from RNA that was extracted from PBMCs.

The source of this sequence is a female donor with Graves disease. The material was peripheral blood mononuclear cells (PBMCs), obtained when the disease was refractory, from a patient treated with antithyroid drugs. The rearrangement uses TRBV30 and TRBJ2-2, with D unclear. CDR3 sequence reads: CAWSVGPLNTGELFF. The CDR3 region has the DNA TGTGCCTGGAGTGTAGGCCCGCTGAACACCGGGGAGCTGTTTTTT. Variable domain in full (rest from reference TRBV30 and TRBJ2-2): SQTIHQWPATLVQPVGSPLSLECTVEGTSNPNLYWYRQAAGRGLQLLFYSVGIGQISSEVPQNLSASRPQDRQFILSSKKLLLSDSGFYLCAWSVGPLNTGELFFGEGSRLTVL.